These T cell receptor beta chains were read from a single sample in a study of CD8+CD57+ T cells in acquired aplastic anemia. TCRdb reprocessed the reads via MiXCR and lists one record per CDR3 protein. The table has 120,000 or so distinct CDR3 sequences, about two fifths seen once. The source material was sorted CD4+, CD8+, or CD8+CD57+ T cells (not recorded which) from PBMCs. The receptors shown here come from a human donor with aplastic anemia. Both conserved end residues are part of each CDR3. The D gene is left open where the match is weak. Clone size is shown for a subset of rows, as once, few, many or a class of expanded clone.

CDR3 DNA: TGTGCCAGCAGCTTGATAAGCTCCTACGAGCAGTACTTC
CDR3 protein: CASSLISSYEQYF
D gene: -
J gene: TRBJ2-7
clone size: many
V gene: TRBV5-6

CDR3 DNA: TGCAGTGCCCCGACAGGCAATAATGAAAAACTGTTTTTT
CDR3 protein: CSAPTGNNEKLFF
D gene: -
J gene: TRBJ1-4
clone size: -
V gene: TRBV20-1

CDR3 DNA: TGCAGCGTTGGCTTGGTTCAATCGGGGGGAACCTACAATGAGCAGTTCTTC
CDR3 protein: CSVGLVQSGGTYNEQFF
D gene: TRBD2
J gene: TRBJ2-1
clone size: many
V gene: TRBV29-1

CDR3 DNA: TGTGCCAGCAGTTACTCAGGTGGGGACAATCAGCCCCAGCATTTT
CDR3 protein: CASSYSGGDNQPQHF
D gene: -
J gene: TRBJ1-5
clone size: many
V gene: TRBV6-6

CDR3 DNA: TGTGCCAGCAGGATCCCTAGCGGGGGGGCAGGTGAGCAGTTCTTC
CDR3 protein: CASRIPSGGAGEQFF
D gene: TRBD2
J gene: TRBJ2-1
clone size: -
V gene: TRBV27

CDR3 DNA: TGTGCCACGTCTACAGGGGGCACGAACAATGAGCAGTTCTTC
CDR3 protein: CATSTGGTNNEQFF
D gene: TRBD1
J gene: TRBJ2-1
clone size: -
V gene: TRBV24-1

CDR3 DNA: TGCAGTGCTAGAGATTCCCTCCGGACTAGCGGGGAGGATACGCAGTATTTT
CDR3 protein: CSARDSLRTSGEDTQYF
D gene: TRBD2
J gene: TRBJ2-3
clone size: -
V gene: TRBV20-1

CDR3 DNA: TGTGCCAGCAGGATTAGGGACCACGGGGCCTACGAGCAGTACTTC
CDR3 protein: CASRIRDHGAYEQYF
D gene: -
J gene: TRBJ2-7
clone size: many
V gene: TRBV6-2/TRBV6-3

CDR3 DNA: TGTGCCAGCAGTGAGGTCAGGGACTACAATGAGCAGTTCTTC
CDR3 protein: CASSEVRDYNEQFF
D gene: -
J gene: TRBJ2-1
clone size: -
V gene: TRBV2

CDR3 DNA: TGTGCCAGCAGCTTATCCCGGGAGCAGTACTTC
CDR3 protein: CASSLSREQYF
D gene: -
J gene: TRBJ2-7
clone size: -
V gene: TRBV7-9

CDR3 DNA: TGTGCCACCAGCAGCCAAGCGTCGGCCCCCGGGGAGCAGTACTTC
CDR3 protein: CATSSQASAPGEQYF
D gene: -
J gene: TRBJ2-7
clone size: -
V gene: TRBV15

CDR3 DNA: TGTGCCAGCAGCTCGACCCAGACTGTCATAGCCAAAAACATTCAGTACTTC
CDR3 protein: CASSSTQTVIAKNIQYF
D gene: -
J gene: TRBJ2-4
clone size: few
V gene: TRBV5-6

CDR3 DNA: TGTGCCAGCAGCGTAATGGCTAGCGGGGGGGCTAGTTGGGGCAATGAGCAGTTCTTC
CDR3 protein: CASSVMASGGASWGNEQFF
D gene: TRBD2
J gene: TRBJ2-1
clone size: few
V gene: TRBV9

CDR3 DNA: TGTGCCAGCAGCTTGGAAGGCCGGGACCCAAGATACGAGCAGTACTTC
CDR3 protein: CASSLEGRDPRYEQYF
D gene: -
J gene: TRBJ2-7
clone size: many
V gene: TRBV5-6

CDR3 DNA: TGTGCCAGCAGCTTCCAAGGGGGGAAGAGCTCTGGGGCCAACGTCCTGACTTTC
CDR3 protein: CASSFQGGKSSGANVLTF
D gene: -
J gene: TRBJ2-6
clone size: -
V gene: TRBV5-4

CDR3 DNA: TGTGCTAGCAGCTTATCATCTAGCGGACAAGAGACCCAGTACTTC
CDR3 protein: CASSLSSSGQETQYF
D gene: TRBD2
J gene: TRBJ2-5
clone size: -
V gene: TRBV7-7

CDR3 DNA: TGTGCCAGCCACTCGGGGGGCCCTGAGCAGTTCTTC
CDR3 protein: CASHSGGPEQFF
D gene: -
J gene: TRBJ2-1
clone size: -
V gene: TRBV2

CDR3 DNA: TGCAGTGCTCAAGGGGGCGTCATGAACACTGAAGCTTTCTTT
CDR3 protein: CSAQGGVMNTEAFF
D gene: TRBD1
J gene: TRBJ1-1
clone size: many
V gene: TRBV20-1

CDR3 DNA: TGTGCCAGCAGCGCCGACGGACAGGTTAGTCAGCCCCAGCATTTT
CDR3 protein: CASSADGQVSQPQHF
D gene: TRBD1
J gene: TRBJ1-5
clone size: many
V gene: TRBV9

CDR3 DNA: TGTGCCACCAGTGACCAGGGGGGCTCCTACAATGAGCAGTTCTTC
CDR3 protein: CATSDQGGSYNEQFF
D gene: -
J gene: TRBJ2-1
clone size: -
V gene: TRBV24-1

CDR3 DNA: TGTGCCACCAGAAGAACAGGGGGCACTGAAGCTTTCTTT
CDR3 protein: CATRRTGGTEAFF
D gene: TRBD1
J gene: TRBJ1-1
clone size: -
V gene: TRBV24-1

CDR3 DNA: TGCGCCAGCAGCTTGGTCAACGCGGGGAACACTGAAGCTTTCTTT
CDR3 protein: CASSLVNAGNTEAFF
D gene: -
J gene: TRBJ1-1
clone size: many
V gene: TRBV5-1

CDR3 DNA: TGTGCCAGCAGCGCCCGGACAGGGGTTGGTTCACCCCTCCACTTT
CDR3 protein: CASSARTGVGSPLHF
D gene: TRBD1
J gene: TRBJ1-6
clone size: -
V gene: TRBV2

CDR3 DNA: TGTGCCAGCAGAGGGACACCCTTTAGCAATCAGCCCCAGCATTTT
CDR3 protein: CASRGTPFSNQPQHF
D gene: -
J gene: TRBJ1-5
clone size: -
V gene: TRBV6-2/TRBV6-3

CDR3 DNA: TGTGCCACCAGACAGGGGGCCAATGAGCAGTTCTTC
CDR3 protein: CATRQGANEQFF
D gene: TRBD1
J gene: TRBJ2-1
clone size: many
V gene: TRBV24-1

CDR3 DNA: TGCAGCGTGGGACTGACGGTCACCACCGAGCAGTACTTC
CDR3 protein: CSVGLTVTTEQYF
D gene: -
J gene: TRBJ2-7
clone size: many
V gene: TRBV29-1

CDR3 DNA: TGTGCCAGCAGCTTAGAGACTAGCGGGGTAGGCACAGATACGCAGTATTTT
CDR3 protein: CASSLETSGVGTDTQYF
D gene: TRBD2
J gene: TRBJ2-3
clone size: -
V gene: TRBV11-1

CDR3 DNA: TGTGCCAGTAGTATGGACAGGGGAGGACAATACAATGAGCAGTTCTTC
CDR3 protein: CASSMDRGGQYNEQFF
D gene: TRBD1
J gene: TRBJ2-1
clone size: many
V gene: TRBV19

CDR3 DNA: TGTGCCACCAGCAGAGCCAGACTAGCAGAAGAGACCCAGTACTTC
CDR3 protein: CATSRARLAEETQYF
D gene: TRBD2
J gene: TRBJ2-5
clone size: -
V gene: TRBV15

CDR3 DNA: TGTGCCATCAGTGACGGGACGGAGGAAGGCTACACCTTC
CDR3 protein: CAISDGTEEGYTF
D gene: -
J gene: TRBJ1-2
clone size: -
V gene: TRBV10-3

CDR3 DNA: TGTGCCAGCAGTTCATCAGGGAGCTCCTACGAGCAGTACTTC
CDR3 protein: CASSSSGSSYEQYF
D gene: -
J gene: TRBJ2-7
clone size: many
V gene: TRBV6-5

CDR3 DNA: TGTGCCAGCAGCTATGGGTTATTTTATAATTCACCCCTCCACTTT
CDR3 protein: CASSYGLFYNSPLHF
D gene: -
J gene: TRBJ1-6
clone size: many
V gene: TRBV11-2

CDR3 DNA: TGTGCCAGCAGTGAAGCGGGGGGGAATGAAGCTTTCTTT
CDR3 protein: CASSEAGGNEAFF
D gene: -
J gene: TRBJ1-1
clone size: many
V gene: TRBV2

CDR3 DNA: TGTGCCAGCAGCTTTACGGACAACTATGGCTACACCTTC
CDR3 protein: CASSFTDNYGYTF
D gene: -
J gene: TRBJ1-2
clone size: many
V gene: TRBV7-2

CDR3 DNA: TGTGCCAGTAGTAGCGGACAGGGTTTGGGGTATCAGCCCCAGCATTTT
CDR3 protein: CASSSGQGLGYQPQHF
D gene: TRBD1
J gene: TRBJ1-5
clone size: -
V gene: TRBV19

CDR3 DNA: TGTGCCAGCAGCACTACCAGGGGCTCTGGAAACACCATATATTTT
CDR3 protein: CASSTTRGSGNTIYF
D gene: -
J gene: TRBJ1-3
clone size: few
V gene: TRBV2

CDR3 DNA: TGTGCCAGCAGTTGGACGGGAGATTCACCCCTCCACTTT
CDR3 protein: CASSWTGDSPLHF
D gene: -
J gene: TRBJ1-6
clone size: many
V gene: TRBV6-2/TRBV6-3

CDR3 DNA: TGTGCCAGCAGTCCCGAGGCCGCTAACTATGGCTACACCTTC
CDR3 protein: CASSPEAANYGYTF
D gene: -
J gene: TRBJ1-2
clone size: many
V gene: TRBV6-1

CDR3 DNA: TGTGCCTCGAAAAGTGGGACACCGGGACAGATATTCTCTGGGGCCAACGTCCTGACTTTC
CDR3 protein: CASKSGTPGQIFSGANVLTF
D gene: TRBD1
J gene: TRBJ2-6
clone size: -
V gene: TRBV10-3

CDR3 DNA: TGTGCCAGCAGTCGGCGGGGGGGCCCGTACGAGCAGTACTTC
CDR3 protein: CASSRRGGPYEQYF
D gene: TRBD2
J gene: TRBJ2-7
clone size: many
V gene: TRBV13

CDR3 DNA: TGTGCCAGTAGTGGGGGACGGATGAACACTGAAGCTTTCTTT
CDR3 protein: CASSGGRMNTEAFF
D gene: -
J gene: TRBJ1-1
clone size: -
V gene: TRBV19

CDR3 DNA: TGTGCCAGCAGCGTATATGGGACGGACCTTGGATCACCCCTCCACTTT
CDR3 protein: CASSVYGTDLGSPLHF
D gene: -
J gene: TRBJ1-6
clone size: many
V gene: TRBV7-9

CDR3 DNA: TGTGCCATCAGTGAGTCGCAGGGTGACACAGATACGCAGTATTTT
CDR3 protein: CAISESQGDTDTQYF
D gene: -
J gene: TRBJ2-3
clone size: many
V gene: TRBV10-3

CDR3 DNA: TGCGCCATCAGCCAGACAGGTATGCATAGCAATCAGCCCCGGCATTTT
CDR3 protein: CAISQTGMHSNQPRHF
D gene: -
J gene: TRBJ1-5
clone size: -
V gene: TRBV10-2

CDR3 DNA: TGTGCCACCAGTGGCGCCAGCGAAGAGACCCAGCATTTT
CDR3 protein: CATSGASEETQHF
D gene: -
J gene: TRBJ1-5
clone size: once
V gene: TRBV24-1

CDR3 DNA: TGTGCCAGCCGTACAGGGTTTTGGGCAGATACGCAGTATTTT
CDR3 protein: CASRTGFWADTQYF
D gene: -
J gene: TRBJ2-3
clone size: many
V gene: TRBV19

CDR3 DNA: TGTGCCAGCAGCTCTCGCCGACCCGGGACAGGCAGGTTCGAGCAGTACTTC
CDR3 protein: CASSSRRPGTGRFEQYF
D gene: TRBD1
J gene: TRBJ2-7
clone size: -
V gene: TRBV7-8

CDR3 DNA: TGCAGTGCCGGAGACAATCAGCCCCAGCATTTT
CDR3 protein: CSAGDNQPQHF
D gene: -
J gene: TRBJ1-5
clone size: -
V gene: TRBV20-1

CDR3 DNA: TGTGCCAGCAGCCAGGGAGGAGTATGGAGCAATCAGCCCCAGCATTTT
CDR3 protein: CASSQGGVWSNQPQHF
D gene: -
J gene: TRBJ1-5
clone size: many
V gene: TRBV7-9

CDR3 DNA: TGCAGTGCTAGAGATGGCCGCTCTGGAAACACCATATATTTT
CDR3 protein: CSARDGRSGNTIYF
D gene: -
J gene: TRBJ1-3
clone size: -
V gene: TRBV20-1